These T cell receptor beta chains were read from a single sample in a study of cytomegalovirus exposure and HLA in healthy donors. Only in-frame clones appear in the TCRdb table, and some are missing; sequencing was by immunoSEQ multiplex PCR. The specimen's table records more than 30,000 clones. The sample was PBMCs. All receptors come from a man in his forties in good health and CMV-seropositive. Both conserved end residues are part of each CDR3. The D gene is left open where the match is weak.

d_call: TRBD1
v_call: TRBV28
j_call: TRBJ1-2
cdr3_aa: CASSLSGGVAANYGYTF
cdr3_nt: TGTGCCAGCAGTTTATCAGGGGGCGTCGCAGCTAACTATGGCTACACCTTC

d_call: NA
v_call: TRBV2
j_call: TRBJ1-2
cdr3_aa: CASSGEKTRGYTF
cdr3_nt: TGTGCCAGCAGCGGGGAAAAGACCAGGGGCTACACCTTC

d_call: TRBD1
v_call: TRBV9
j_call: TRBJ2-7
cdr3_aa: CASSVGGQGYEQYF
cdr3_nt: TGTGCCAGCAGCGTCGGGGGACAGGGGTACGAGCAGTACTTC

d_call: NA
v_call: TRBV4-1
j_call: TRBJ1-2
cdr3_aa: CASSQPTGGGYTF
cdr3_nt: TGCGCCAGCAGCCAACCGACAGGCGGGGGCTACACCTTC

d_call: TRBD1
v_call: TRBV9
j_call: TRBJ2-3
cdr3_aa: CASSDEGQAFADTQYF
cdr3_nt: TGTGCCAGCAGCGACGAGGGACAGGCTTTCGCGGATACGCAGTATTTT

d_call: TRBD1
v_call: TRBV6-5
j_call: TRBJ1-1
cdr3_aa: CASSHRDRGGAFF
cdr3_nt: TGTGCCAGCAGCCACCGGGACAGGGGGGGAGCTTTCTTT

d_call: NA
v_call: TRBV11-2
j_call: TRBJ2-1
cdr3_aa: CASLKGVDNEQFF
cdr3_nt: TGTGCCAGCTTGAAAGGAGTCGATAATGAGCAGTTCTTC

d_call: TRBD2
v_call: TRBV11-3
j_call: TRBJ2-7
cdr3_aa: CASSPSGSRYEQYF
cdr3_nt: TGTGCCAGCAGCCCCAGCGGGAGTAGATACGAGCAGTACTTC

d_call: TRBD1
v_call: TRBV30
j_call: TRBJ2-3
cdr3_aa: CAWSTGADTQYF
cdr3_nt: TGTGCCTGGTCGACAGGGGCAGATACGCAGTATTTT

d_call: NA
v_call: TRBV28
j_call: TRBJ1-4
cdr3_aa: CASSVWGSGEKLFF
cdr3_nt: TGTGCCAGCAGCGTTTGGGGCTCAGGGGAAAAACTGTTTTTT

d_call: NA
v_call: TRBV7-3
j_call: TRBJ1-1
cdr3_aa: CASSPYSAGTEAFF
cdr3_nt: TGTGCCAGCAGCCCGTACTCGGCGGGTACTGAAGCTTTCTTT

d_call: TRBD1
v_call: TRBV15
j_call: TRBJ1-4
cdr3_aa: CATSAQGANNEELFF
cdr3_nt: TGTGCCACCAGCGCTCAGGGGGCGAATAATGAAGAACTGTTTTTT

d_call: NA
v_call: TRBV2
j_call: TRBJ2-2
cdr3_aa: CASSSGTNTGELFF
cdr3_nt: TGTGCCAGCAGTTCCGGGACAAACACCGGGGAGCTGTTTTTT

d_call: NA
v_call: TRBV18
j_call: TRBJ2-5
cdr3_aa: CASSQGSDETQYF
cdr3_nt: TGTGCCAGCTCTCAGGGGAGTGATGAGACCCAGTACTTC

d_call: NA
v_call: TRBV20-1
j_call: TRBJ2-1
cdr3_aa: CSARGTEQFF
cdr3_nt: TGCAGTGCTAGAGGGACAGAGCAGTTCTTC

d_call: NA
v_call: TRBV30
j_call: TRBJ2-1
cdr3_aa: CAWDEGTPENEQFF
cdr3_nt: TGTGCCTGGGACGAAGGGACACCAGAAAATGAGCAGTTCTTC

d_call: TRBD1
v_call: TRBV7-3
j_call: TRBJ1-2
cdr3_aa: CASSRTGDMDYGYTF
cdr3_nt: TGTGCCAGCAGCCGTACAGGGGATATGGACTATGGCTACACCTTC

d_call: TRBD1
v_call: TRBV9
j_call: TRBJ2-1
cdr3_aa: CASSVGDRVDYNEQFF
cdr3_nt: TGTGCCAGCAGCGTGGGAGACAGGGTCGACTACAATGAGCAGTTCTTC

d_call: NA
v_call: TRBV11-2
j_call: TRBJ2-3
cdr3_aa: CASSSQGTDTQYF
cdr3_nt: TGTGCCAGCAGCTCACAGGGCACAGATACGCAGTATTTT

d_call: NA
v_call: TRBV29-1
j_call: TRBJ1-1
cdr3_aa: CSVENREGNTEAFF
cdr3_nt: TGCAGCGTTGAAAACAGGGAGGGGAACACTGAAGCTTTCTTT

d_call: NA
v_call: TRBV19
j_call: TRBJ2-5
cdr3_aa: CASRYDSSRETQYF
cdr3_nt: TGTGCCAGTAGATATGACAGCTCCAGGGAGACCCAGTACTTC

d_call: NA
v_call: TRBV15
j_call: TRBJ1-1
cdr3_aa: CATSRAGSLNTEAFF
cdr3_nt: TGTGCCACCAGCAGGGCAGGGTCCTTGAACACTGAAGCTTTCTTT

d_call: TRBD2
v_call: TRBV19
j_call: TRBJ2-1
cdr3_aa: CASSPFLAGANEQFF
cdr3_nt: TGTGCCAGTAGCCCCTTCCTAGCGGGAGCCAATGAGCAGTTCTTC

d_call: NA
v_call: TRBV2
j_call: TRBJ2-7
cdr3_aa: CASSEWQGSTYEQYF
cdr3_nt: TGTGCCAGCAGTGAATGGCAGGGTTCTACCTACGAGCAGTACTTC

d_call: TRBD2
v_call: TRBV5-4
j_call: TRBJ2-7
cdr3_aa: CASSFERGLSSYEQYF
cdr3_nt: TGTGCCAGCAGCTTCGAGCGGGGGCTGAGCTCCTACGAGCAGTACTTC

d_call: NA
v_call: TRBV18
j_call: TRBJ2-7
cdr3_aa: CASSSGSSYEQYF
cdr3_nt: TGTGCCAGCTCGTCGGGTAGCTCCTACGAGCAGTACTTC

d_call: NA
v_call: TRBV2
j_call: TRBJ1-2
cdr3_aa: CASSEKPGAYGYTF
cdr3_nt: TGTGCCAGCAGTGAAAAGCCAGGGGCCTATGGCTACACCTTC